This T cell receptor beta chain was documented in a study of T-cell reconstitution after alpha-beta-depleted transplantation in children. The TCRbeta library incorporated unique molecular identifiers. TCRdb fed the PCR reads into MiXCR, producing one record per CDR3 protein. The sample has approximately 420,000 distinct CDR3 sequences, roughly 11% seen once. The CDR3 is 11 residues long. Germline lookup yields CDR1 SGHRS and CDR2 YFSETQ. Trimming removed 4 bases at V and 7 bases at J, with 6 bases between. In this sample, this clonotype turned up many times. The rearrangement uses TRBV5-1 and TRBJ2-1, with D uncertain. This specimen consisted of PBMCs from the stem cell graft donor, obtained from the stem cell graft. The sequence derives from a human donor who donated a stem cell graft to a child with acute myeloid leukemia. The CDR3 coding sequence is TGCGCCAGCAGCACCTTTAATGAGCAGTTCTTC. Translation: CASSTFNEQFF.